The text below deals with one TCR beta chain. Here immunoSEQ multiplex PCR was the method, and the copy in TCRdb shows in-frame clones only, minus some. This sample has roughly 8,500 clones, with approximately 70% found just once. The sample comes from a study of tumor-infiltrating lymphocytes in localized non-small cell lung cancer. This CDR3 is 15 amino acids long. Trimming removed 3 bases from V and 6 bases from J; junction bases left unmatched: 9. The germline V gene has CDR1 PRHDT and CDR2 FYEKMQ (reference sequence). The sequencing input was uninvolved lung tissue not adjacent to the tumor. The chain is built from TRBV13 and TRBJ2-7; TRBD2 agrees at 9 bases. This clonotype originated in a human donor with non-small cell lung cancer. This chain's CDR3 is CASSFRGRAKSEQYF. CDR3 sequence (DNA): TGTGCCAGCAGCTTCCGCGGGAGGGCGAAGAGCGAGCAGTACTTC.